This T cell receptor (beta chain) emerged from a study of shared clonotypes between healthy human individuals. The study's findings and limits: Against clonotypes common to all four donors, non-shared ones had lower generation probabilities. A handful of donors showed sharing of around 5.3% of naive CD4 clonotypes.

A word on this clone: Its antigen is as yet unknown.

Each CD8 memory set brought CD45RO+ cells together with CCR7-negative CD45RA+ TemRA cells. Germline V gene lookup returns CDR1 LGHNA and CDR2 YNFKEQ. This CDR3 spans 16 amino acids. Trimming stripped 0 bases from V and 6 bases from J, with 14 bases between. Genomic DNA of every subset was divided equally among multiple immunoSEQ plates. Assay used: immunoSEQ multiplex PCR; TCRdb lists only in-frame clones, some missing. Found here are about 110,000 clones, under 70% of them singletons; the top ten hold approximately 23%. Sequencing used memory CD8+ T cells sorted from blood. Subset indicated: CD45RO+ cells pooled with CCR7-negative TemRA cells. The sequence derives from a woman in her twenties or thirties in good health. V and J are TRBV4-2 and TRBJ2-2; tentatively, D is TRBD1 or TRBD2 (6 bases each). The CDR3 spells CASSQEGRGLAGELFF. The CDR3 DNA is TGTGCCAGCAGCCAAGAGGGCCGGGGGCTGGCCGGGGAGCTGTTTTTT.